These 24 T cell receptor beta chains originate from one sample sequenced in a study of siplizumab effects on memory and regulatory T cells. The mixed lymphocyte reaction cells were grown together in coculture at 37°C for around 6 days. These receptors' targets are unknown. Libraries were prepared by immunoSEQ multiplex PCR; TCRdb keeps only in-frame clonotypes and omits some of them. The table lists 15,000 to 20,000 clones, roughly 40% of them singletons. The sequenced sample was CFSE-low (dividing) CD4+ T cells sorted from an allogeneic mixed lymphocyte reaction. The receptors were sampled from a human donor in good health; the cells came from an allogeneic mixed lymphocyte reaction. Some clones in this sample may be carry-over from other donors' samples.

This clone has just a few counts. This sequence joins TRBV5-1 and TRBJ2-5; no reliable D call. Per the germline V gene, CDR1 is SGHRS and CDR2 is YFSETQ. This CDR3 is 13 amino acids long. V was trimmed by 2 bases and J by 5 bases, leaving 10 bases between them. The DNA for the CDR3 is TGCGCCAGCAGCTTACAAGTTGGTGAGACCCAGTACTTC. Its protein product is CASSLQVGETQYF.

The CDR3 sequence is CASSRGTSVYEQYF. The CDR3 DNA reads TGTGCCAGCAGCAGAGGGACTAGCGTTTACGAGCAGTACTTC. J is TRBJ2-7 and V is TRBV5-6, with 10 bases lining up with TRBD2. The CDR3 sequence is 14 residues long. The germline V gene has CDR1 SGHDT and CDR2 YYEEEE. The J segment lost 4 bases and the V segment lost 4 bases, leaving 5 bases of the junction unmatched.

V and J are TRBV6-5 and TRBJ2-7; 8 bases are a match to TRBD1. The V segment lost 0 bases and the J segment 4 bases; nucleotides outside the gene matches: 8. This CDR3 has 16 residues. Germline values: CDR1 MNHEY, CDR2 SVGAGI. CDR3: CASSYSLGDRIYEQYF. DNA of the CDR3: TGTGCCAGCAGTTACTCTCTTGGGGACAGGATTTACGAGCAGTACTTC.

The gene calls are TRBV6-5 and TRBJ1-1; D gene unclear. The CDR3 is made up of 13 amino acids. CDR1 is MNHEY and CDR2 is SVGAGI in the germline V gene. The V end lost 6 bases, the J end lost 8 bases, and 16 bases lay between the germline ends. CDR3 amino acids: CASRVTAGVEAFF. CDR3 in DNA: TGTGCCAGCAGAGTTACGGCTGGGGTAGAAGCTTTCTTT.

This clone was seen many times. V and J are TRBV5-1 and TRBJ1-5, with D uncertain. The CDR3 loop spans 13 amino acids. CDR1 SGHRS and CDR2 YFSETQ come from the germline V gene. Trimming removed 0 bases from V and 10 bases from J, with 11 bases in between. The CDR3 spells CASSLGLMDPQHF. The DNA for the CDR3 is TGCGCCAGCAGCTTGGGTTTGATGGACCCCCAGCATTTT.

The chain combines TRBV5-1 with TRBJ2-7, with 11 positions matching TRBD2. Germline loops: CDR1 SGHRS, CDR2 YFSETQ. V lost 2 bases, J lost 3 bases, and 1 base stayed unmatched. The CDR3 contains 14 residues. This CDR3 reads CASSFGTSGYEQYF. CDR3 in DNA: TGCGCCAGCAGCTTTGGGACTAGCGGCTACGAGCAGTACTTC.

This clone is medium-sized by share. The rearrangement uses TRBV29-1 and TRBJ1-1; perhaps TRBD1 as D (5 bases). The CDR3 length is 13 residues. Germline V gene lookup returns CDR1 SQVTM and CDR2 ANQGSEA. V dropped 3 bases and J dropped 5 bases, with 13 bases sitting between them. DNA for the CDR3: TGCAGCGTTGACCGGGGGAGGGAGACTGAAGCTTTCTTT. This translates into CSVDRGRETEAFF.

The V and J genes are TRBV27 and TRBJ1-2; no definite D call. The germline V gene encodes CDR1 MNHEY and CDR2 SMNVEV (reference sequence). The CDR3 is 13 amino acids. V lost 5 bases to trimming and J lost 7 bases, with 14 bases between them. CDR3 DNA: TGTGCCAGCAGTAAACTGACTGGAGGTGGCTACACCTTC. As protein: CASSKLTGGGYTF.

This sequence joins TRBV10-3 and TRBJ2-1; 12 bases map to TRBD2. From germline, CDR1 is ENHRY and CDR2 SYGVKD. The CDR3 extends over 14 amino acids. After removal of 10 bases from V and 4 bases from J, the junction contained 5 bases not matched to a gene. The CDR3 nucleotides read TGTGCCACGCGGACTAGCGGGATATACAATGAGCAGTTCTTC. This sequence encodes CATRTSGIYNEQFF.

V and J are TRBV18 and TRBJ2-2, with D perhaps matching TRBD1 (6 bases). The germline V gene has CDR1 KGHSH and CDR2 LQKENI. V was pared by 2 bases and J by 6 bases, with 22 bases between. This CDR3 contains 18 residues. The CDR3, as DNA: TGTGCCAGCTCACCAATATCCATTGGGGGCAGGCTGGCCGGGGAGCTGTTTTTT. It translates to CASSPISIGGRLAGELFF. Variable domain in full (rest from reference TRBV18 and TRBJ2-2): NAGVMQNPRHLVRRRGQEARLRCSPMKGHSHVYWYRQLPEEGLKFMVYLQKENIIDESGMPKERFSAEFPKEGPSILRIQQVVRGDSAAYFCASSPISIGGRLAGELFFGEGSRLTVL.

This clone has a handful of counts. CDR3 residues: CASSAIQGLGGGYTF. For the CDR3, the DNA is TGTGCCAGCAGTGCGATACAGGGTCTAGGGGGTGGCTACACCTTC. This sequence joins TRBV6-5 and TRBJ1-2; D might be TRBD1 (6 bases). Germline-derived CDR1 and CDR2 are MNHEY and SVGAGI. The V end was cut by 5 bases, the J end by 7 bases, with 20 bases between. The CDR3 has 15 amino acids.

V and J are TRBV9 and TRBJ1-2, with 8 bases lining up with TRBD1. From germline, CDR1 is SGDLS and CDR2 YYNGEE. The CDR3 loop spans 15 amino acids. V lost 0 bases to trimming and J lost 5 bases; unmatched junction nucleotides: 6. The CDR3 sequence is CASSVAQGAVYGYTF. In nucleotides, the CDR3 is TGTGCCAGCAGCGTAGCTCAGGGGGCGGTTTATGGCTACACCTTC.

V gene TRBV10-3 combines with J gene TRBJ2-7; D perhaps matches TRBD1 (6 bases). Trimming stripped 2 bases from V and 5 bases from J, with 19 bases between. The germline V gene has CDR1 ENHRY and CDR2 SYGVKD. The CDR3 loop spans 16 amino acids. CDR3 loop: CAISEPGQKLKDEQYF. In DNA, the CDR3 is TGTGCCATCAGTGAGCCTGGACAGAAACTTAAAGACGAGCAGTACTTC.

The chain combines TRBV19 with TRBJ1-6; TRBD1 aligns across 11 bases. J was trimmed by 6 bases and V by 9 bases; bases with no gene match: 4. The CDR3 contains 14 residues. Germline lookup yields CDR1 LNHDA and CDR2 SQIVND (reference sequence). In DNA, the CDR3 is TGTGCCAGCAGTGGGACAGGGGGTAATTCACCCCTCCACTTT. Translation gives CASSGTGGNSPLHF.

There are a few counts of this clone. This sequence joins TRBV12-5 and TRBJ1-6; no firm D call. Trimming cost V 0 bases and J 9 bases, with 6 bases left between them. The CDR3 is 13 residues long. Per the germline V gene, CDR1 is LGHNT and CDR2 is FRNRAP. CDR3 nucleotides: TGTGCTAGTGGTTTGGTTAGCGGTTCACCCCTCCACTTT. Protein: CASGLVSGSPLHF. The entire variable domain, with the rest obtained from reference TRBV12-5 and TRBJ1-6, is as follows: DARVTQTPRHKVTEMGQEVTMRCQPILGHNTVFWYRQTMMQGLELLAYFRNRAPLDDSGMPKDRFSAEMPDATLATLKIQPSEPRDSAVYFCASGLVSGSPLHFGNGTRLTVT.

By sample share, this clone is medium-sized (0.01 to 0.1%). V usage is TRBV6-6 and J usage is TRBJ1-1, with D possibly being TRBD1 (6 bases). The CDR3 has 16 amino acids. Germline V lookup: CDR1 MNHNY, CDR2 SVGAGI (reference sequence). V was trimmed by 8 bases and J by 11 bases, leaving 30 bases between them. CDR3 sequence: CASAQGRGNSEEAAFF. DNA of the CDR3: TGTGCCAGCGCCCAGGGGAGGGGAAATAGTGAAGAAGCGGCTTTCTTT.

J is TRBJ2-5 and V is TRBV7-9, with D possibly being TRBD2 (6 bases). CDR3 length equals 16 residues. The V and J ends lost 3 bases and 4 bases respectively, with 18 bases between them. CDR1 is SEHNR, CDR2 FQNEAQ, per germline (reference sequence). The CDR3 is CASSFTLGRGTETQYF. The CDR3 DNA reads as TGTGCCAGCAGCTTTACTTTGGGACGGGGGACAGAGACCCAGTACTTC.

In its sample, this clone was seen a few times. This chain uses TRBV10-2 with TRBJ2-1, with D possibly matching TRBD2 (6 bases). The CDR3 covers 13 residues. Germline CDR1 is WSHSY and CDR2 is SAAADI. V lost 5 bases, J lost 6 bases, and 11 bases lay in between. This CDR3 is CASSLLTSNEQFF. As DNA, the CDR3 is TGCGCCAGCAGTTTGCTGACTAGCAATGAGCAGTTCTTC.

This clone was recorded a few times. This chain joins TRBV28 and TRBJ2-6, with TRBD2 as a possible D gene (7 bases). V lost 3 bases and J lost 2, with 8 bases in between. Germline values: CDR1 MDHEN, CDR2 SYDVKM. This CDR3 has 15 amino acids. CDR3 bases: TGTGCCAGCAGTTTGGGGGGGCCTGGGGCCAACGTCCTGACTTTC. It yields the protein CASSLGGPGANVLTF.

The CDR3 loop reads CSVEILSAETQYF. The DNA of the CDR3 is TGCAGCGTTGAAATTTTATCGGCAGAGACCCAGTACTTC. The rearrangement joins TRBV29-1 to TRBJ2-5; no clear D. Trimming removed 2 bases at V and 4 bases at J, with 11 bases between. In germline, CDR1 is SQVTM, CDR2 ANQGSEA. The CDR3 length is 13 residues.

The chain recombines TRBV11-3 with TRBJ2-7, with 7 positions matching TRBD2. This CDR3 region has 15 residues. V was pared by 1 base and J by 2 bases, with 5 bases of the junction left unmatched. The germline V gene has CDR1 SGHNT and CDR2 YENEEA. The CDR3 reads CASSLASGAPYEQYF. The CDR3 DNA reads as TGTGCCAGCAGCTTAGCTAGCGGAGCCCCCTACGAGCAGTACTTC.

This clone is medium-sized in the sample. J is TRBJ2-5 and V is TRBV5-1; 11 bases agree with TRBD2. Germline CDR1 is SGHRS and CDR2 is YFSETQ. The J segment lost 0 bases and the V segment lost 0 bases, leaving 1 base of the junction unmatched. The CDR3 sequence is 16 residues long. The CDR3, as DNA: TGCGCCAGCAGCTTGGTTAGCGGGAGGGACCAAGAGACCCAGTACTTC. It encodes CASSLVSGRDQETQYF.

CDR3 protein: CASSVPGLAGGYEQYF. CDR3 DNA sequence: TGCGCCAGCAGCGTACCGGGACTAGCGGGGGGCTACGAGCAGTACTTC. The chain is built from TRBV5-1 and TRBJ2-7; TRBD2 matches at 15 bases. The V segment lost 4 bases and the J segment 3 bases; nucleotides outside the gene matches: 5. The CDR3 totals 16 residues. Looked up from germline, CDR1 is SGHRS and CDR2 is YFSETQ.

By sample share, this clone is medium-sized. The chain uses TRBV11-2 and TRBJ1-1; 9 positions agree with TRBD1. CDR1 is SGHAT, CDR2 FQNNGV, per germline. This CDR3 is built from 14 residues. The ends lost 2 bases at V and 4 bases at J; junction bases unmatched: 2. The CDR3 loop reads CASSLYRGLTEAFF. The CDR3 DNA follows: TGTGCCAGCAGCTTATACAGGGGGCTCACTGAAGCTTTCTTT.